Presented here are 5 T cell receptor beta chains from one specimen sequenced in a study of long-term antiretroviral therapy in people with HIV. Run at survey level, the immunoSEQ assay was version v3.0. Assay: immunoSEQ multiplex PCR; the TCRdb copy retains only in-frame clones and omits some. The sample shows some 28,000 clones, roughly 96% of them seen only once. The sample here was unsorted PBMCs, taken about 6.6 years after starting antiretroviral therapy. These receptors were obtained from a man aged 25 to 40 with HIV.

This clone came up once. The V and J genes are TRBV9 and TRBJ2-5; D is unclear. Germline values: CDR1 SGDLS, CDR2 YYNGEE. V lost 0 bases and J lost 4, with 10 bases in between. The CDR3 is made up of 14 amino acids. The CDR3 spells CASSVDPQTETQYF. CDR3 sequence (DNA): TGTGCCAGCAGCGTAGATCCACAGACAGAGACCCAGTACTTC.

This chain links TRBV10-3 with TRBJ2-7; tentative D call: TRBD2 (6 bases). CDR1 ENHRY and CDR2 SYGVKD come from the germline V gene. This CDR3 has 12 amino acids. Trimming took 6 bases from V and 4 from J, leaving 10 bases between them. As DNA, the CDR3 is TGTGCCATCAGAGATAGCGGATACGAGCAGTACTTC. Its protein is CAIRDSGYEQYF.

The sample holds a few counts of this clone. The rearrangement joins TRBV25-1 to TRBJ2-7, with D perhaps TRBD2 (6 bases). Germline lookup yields CDR1 MGHDK and CDR2 SYGVNS. The CDR3 totals 12 residues. V lost 5 bases and J 4 bases, leaving 9 bases between the germline ends. CDR3 coding DNA: TGTGCCAGCAGTACTGGGACTTACGAGCAGTACTTC. As protein: CASSTGTYEQYF.

The chain joins TRBV5-1 to TRBJ2-4; either TRBD1 or TRBD2 may fit D (5 bases each). Per the germline V gene, CDR1 is SGHRS and CDR2 is YFSETQ. CDR3 length: 13 residues. V was cut by 6 bases and J by 6 bases, with 13 bases left in between. The CDR3 coding sequence is TGCGCCAGCACCCTAGCAGGGACAAACATTCAGTACTTC. This encodes CASTLAGTNIQYF.

The chain is built from TRBV7-6 and TRBJ1-1; D ambiguous. The CDR3 is 13 residues long. V was shortened by 0 bases and J by 4 bases, with 6 bases between the two germline ends. The V gene's germline CDR1 is SGHVS and CDR2 FNYEAQ. The CDR3 loop reads CASSLAQSTEAFF. The DNA for the CDR3 is TGTGCCAGCAGCTTAGCGCAGAGCACTGAAGCTTTCTTT.